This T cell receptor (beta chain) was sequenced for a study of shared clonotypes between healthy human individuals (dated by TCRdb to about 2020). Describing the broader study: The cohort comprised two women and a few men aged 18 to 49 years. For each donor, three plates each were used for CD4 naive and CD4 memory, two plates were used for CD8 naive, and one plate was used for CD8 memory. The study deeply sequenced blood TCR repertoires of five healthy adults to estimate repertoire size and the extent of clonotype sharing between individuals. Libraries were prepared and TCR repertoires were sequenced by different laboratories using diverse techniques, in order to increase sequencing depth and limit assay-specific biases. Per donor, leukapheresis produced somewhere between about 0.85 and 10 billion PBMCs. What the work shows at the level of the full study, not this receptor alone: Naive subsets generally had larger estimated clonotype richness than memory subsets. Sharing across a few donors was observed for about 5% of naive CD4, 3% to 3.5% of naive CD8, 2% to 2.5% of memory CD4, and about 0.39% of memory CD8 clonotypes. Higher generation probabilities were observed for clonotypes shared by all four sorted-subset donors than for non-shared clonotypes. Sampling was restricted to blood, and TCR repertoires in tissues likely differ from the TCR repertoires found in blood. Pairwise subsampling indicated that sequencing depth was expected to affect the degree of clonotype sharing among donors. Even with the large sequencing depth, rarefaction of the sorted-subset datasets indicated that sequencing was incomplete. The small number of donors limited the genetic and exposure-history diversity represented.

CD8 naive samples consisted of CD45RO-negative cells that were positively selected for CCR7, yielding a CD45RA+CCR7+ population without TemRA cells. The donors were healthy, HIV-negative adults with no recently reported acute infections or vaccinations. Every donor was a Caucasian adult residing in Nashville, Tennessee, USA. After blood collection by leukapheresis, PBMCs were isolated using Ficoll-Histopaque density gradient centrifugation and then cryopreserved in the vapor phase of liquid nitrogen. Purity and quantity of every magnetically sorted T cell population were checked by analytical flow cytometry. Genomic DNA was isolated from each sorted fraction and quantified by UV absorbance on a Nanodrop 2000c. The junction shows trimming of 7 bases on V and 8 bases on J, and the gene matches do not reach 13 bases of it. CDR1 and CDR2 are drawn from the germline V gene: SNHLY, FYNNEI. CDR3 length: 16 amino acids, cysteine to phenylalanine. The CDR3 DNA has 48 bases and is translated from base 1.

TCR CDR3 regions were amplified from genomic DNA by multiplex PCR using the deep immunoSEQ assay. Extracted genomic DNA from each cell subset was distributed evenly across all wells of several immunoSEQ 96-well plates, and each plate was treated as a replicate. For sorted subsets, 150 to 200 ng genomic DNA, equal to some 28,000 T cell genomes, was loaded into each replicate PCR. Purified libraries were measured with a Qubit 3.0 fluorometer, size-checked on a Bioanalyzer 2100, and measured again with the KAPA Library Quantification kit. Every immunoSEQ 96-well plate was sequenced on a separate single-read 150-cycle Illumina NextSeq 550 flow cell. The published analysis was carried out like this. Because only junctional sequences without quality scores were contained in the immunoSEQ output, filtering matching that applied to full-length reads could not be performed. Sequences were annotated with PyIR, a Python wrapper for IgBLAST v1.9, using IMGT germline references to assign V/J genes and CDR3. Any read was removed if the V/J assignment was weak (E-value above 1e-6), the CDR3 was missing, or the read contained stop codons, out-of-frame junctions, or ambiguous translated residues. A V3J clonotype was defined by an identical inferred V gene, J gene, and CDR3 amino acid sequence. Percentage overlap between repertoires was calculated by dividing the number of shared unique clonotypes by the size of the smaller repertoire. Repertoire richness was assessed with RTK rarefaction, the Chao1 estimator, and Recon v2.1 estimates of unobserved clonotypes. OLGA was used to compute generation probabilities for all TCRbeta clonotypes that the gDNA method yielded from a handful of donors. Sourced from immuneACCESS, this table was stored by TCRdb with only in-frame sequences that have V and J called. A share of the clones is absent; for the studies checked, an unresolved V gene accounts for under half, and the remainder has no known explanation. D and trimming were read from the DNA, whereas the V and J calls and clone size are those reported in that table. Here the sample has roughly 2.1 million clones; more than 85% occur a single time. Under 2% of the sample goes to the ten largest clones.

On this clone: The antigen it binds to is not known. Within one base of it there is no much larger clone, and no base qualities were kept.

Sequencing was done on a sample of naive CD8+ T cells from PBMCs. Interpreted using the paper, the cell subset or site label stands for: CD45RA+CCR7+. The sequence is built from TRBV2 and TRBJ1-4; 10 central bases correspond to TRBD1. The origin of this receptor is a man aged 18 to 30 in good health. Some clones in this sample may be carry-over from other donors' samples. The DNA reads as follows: TGTGCCAGCACTTATACACCCTGGGACAGGGGCGAAAAACTGTTTTTT. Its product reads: CASTYTPWDRGEKLFF.